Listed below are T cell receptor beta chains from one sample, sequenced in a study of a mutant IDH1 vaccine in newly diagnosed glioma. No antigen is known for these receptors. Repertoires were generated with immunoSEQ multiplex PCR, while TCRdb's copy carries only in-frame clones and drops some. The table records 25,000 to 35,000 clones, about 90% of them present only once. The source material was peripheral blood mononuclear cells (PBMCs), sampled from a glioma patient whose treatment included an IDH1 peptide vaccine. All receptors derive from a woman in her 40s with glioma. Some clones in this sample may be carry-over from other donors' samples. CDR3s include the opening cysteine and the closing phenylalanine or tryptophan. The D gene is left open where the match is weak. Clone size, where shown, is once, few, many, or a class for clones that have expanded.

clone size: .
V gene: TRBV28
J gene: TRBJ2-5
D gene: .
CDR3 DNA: TGTGCCAGCGTTAGTTCATTGGAGACCCAGTACTTC
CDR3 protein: CASVSSLETQYF

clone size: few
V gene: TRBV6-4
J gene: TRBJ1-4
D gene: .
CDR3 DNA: TGTGCCAGCAGTGGGACAGCAACTAATGAAAAACTGTTTTTT
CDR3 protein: CASSGTATNEKLFF

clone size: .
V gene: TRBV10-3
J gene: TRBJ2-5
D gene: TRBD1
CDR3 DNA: TGTGCCTCAGCCGGGACAGGGGGTAAGGAGACCCAGTACTTC
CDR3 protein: CASAGTGGKETQYF

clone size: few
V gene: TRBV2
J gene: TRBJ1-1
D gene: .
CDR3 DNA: TGTGCCTGCGGGGCGCCTGAAGCTTTCTTT
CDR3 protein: CACGAPEAFF

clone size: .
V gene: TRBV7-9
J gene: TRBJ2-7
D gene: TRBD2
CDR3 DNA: TGTGCCAGCAGCCCTCCTGTACAAGCGGGGGAGGGTTACGAGCAGTACTTC
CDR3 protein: CASSPPVQAGEGYEQYF

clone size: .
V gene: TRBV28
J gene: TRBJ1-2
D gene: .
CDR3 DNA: TGTGCCACCCTAGAAGGGGGTGGAGCTAACTATGGCTACACCTTC
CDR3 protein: CATLEGGGANYGYTF

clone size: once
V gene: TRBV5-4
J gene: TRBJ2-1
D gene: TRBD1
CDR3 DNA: TGTGCCAGCACCCTCGGAGGGGACAGGGCGTACAATGAGCAGTTCTTC
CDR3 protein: CASTLGGDRAYNEQFF

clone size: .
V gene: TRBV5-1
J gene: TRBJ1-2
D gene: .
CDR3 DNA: TGCGCCAGCAGCTTGAGGGTATGGGGTGCCGGGAGCTACACCTTC
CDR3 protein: CASSLRVWGAGSYTF

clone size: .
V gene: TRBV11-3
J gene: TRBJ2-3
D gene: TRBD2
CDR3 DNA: TGTGCCAGCAGCTCCGGGACTAGCGAGGCAGATACGCAGTATTTT
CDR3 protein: CASSSGTSEADTQYF

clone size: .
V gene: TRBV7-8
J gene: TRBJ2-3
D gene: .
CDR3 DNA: TGTGCCAGCAGCAAATACACAGATACGCAGTATTTT
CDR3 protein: CASSKYTDTQYF

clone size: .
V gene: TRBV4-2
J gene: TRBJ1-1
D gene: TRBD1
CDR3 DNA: TGTGCCAGCAGCCAAGATGGGACAGGGGATTTCGCTGAAGCTTTCTTT
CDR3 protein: CASSQDGTGDFAEAFF

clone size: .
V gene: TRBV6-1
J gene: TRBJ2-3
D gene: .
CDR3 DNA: TGTGCCAGCAGTGATCGTGGGGGGCGCACAGATACGCAGTATTTT
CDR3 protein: CASSDRGGRTDTQYF

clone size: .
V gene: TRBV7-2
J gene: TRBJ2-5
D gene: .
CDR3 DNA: TGTGCCAGCAGCCCGGGGGGCCCGGAGACCCAGTACTTC
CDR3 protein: CASSPGGPETQYF

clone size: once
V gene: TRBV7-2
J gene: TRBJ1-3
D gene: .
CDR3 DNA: TGTGCCAGCAGCCCCCGAGACAGGCGAGATACAGTTGGAAACACCATATATTTT
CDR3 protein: CASSPRDRRDTVGNTIYF

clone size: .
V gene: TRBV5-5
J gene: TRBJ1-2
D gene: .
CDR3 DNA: TGTGCCAGCAGCTTGAGGGGGGATGGCTATGGCTACACCTTC
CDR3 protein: CASSLRGDGYGYTF

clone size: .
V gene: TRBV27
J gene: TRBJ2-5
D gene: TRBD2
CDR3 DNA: TGTGCCAGCAGTTCCGGGGGGGAGAGGGAGACCCAGTACTTC
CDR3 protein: CASSSGGERETQYF

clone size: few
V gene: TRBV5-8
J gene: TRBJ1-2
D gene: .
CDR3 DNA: TGTGCCAGCAGCTTGGTGACGTACGGCTACACCTTC
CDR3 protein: CASSLVTYGYTF

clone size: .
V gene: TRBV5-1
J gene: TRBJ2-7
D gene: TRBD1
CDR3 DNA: TGCGCCAGCAGCTGGGAGGTGGGACAGGGTGCCTACGAGCAGTACTTC
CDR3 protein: CASSWEVGQGAYEQYF

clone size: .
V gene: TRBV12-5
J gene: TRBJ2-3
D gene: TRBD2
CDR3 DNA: TGTGCTAGTGGTTTGGGGACTAGTCAATACGGTAGCACAGATACGCAGTATTTT
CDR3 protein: CASGLGTSQYGSTDTQYF

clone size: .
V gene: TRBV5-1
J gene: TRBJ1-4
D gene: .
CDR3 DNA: TGCGCCAGCAGCCGCCGTGGAACCTTAAATGAAAAACTGTTTTTT
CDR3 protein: CASSRRGTLNEKLFF

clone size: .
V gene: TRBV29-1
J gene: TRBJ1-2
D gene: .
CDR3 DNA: TGCAGCGTTGATAACTCAGGGTCGAACTATGGCTACACCTTC
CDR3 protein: CSVDNSGSNYGYTF

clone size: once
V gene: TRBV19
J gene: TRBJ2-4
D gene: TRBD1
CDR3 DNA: TGTGCCAGTAGTATCCGGCGAAGGACAGGGGAGAACATTCAGTACTTC
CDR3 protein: CASSIRRRTGENIQYF

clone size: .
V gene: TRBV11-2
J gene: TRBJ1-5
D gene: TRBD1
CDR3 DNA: TGTGCCAGCAGCCGAAACAGGGGGCAAGGGCCCCAGCATTTT
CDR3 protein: CASSRNRGQGPQHF

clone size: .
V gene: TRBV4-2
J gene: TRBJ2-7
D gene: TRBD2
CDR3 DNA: TGTGCCAGCAGCCACGGGGGGACGGCCACCTACGAGCAGTACTTC
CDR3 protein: CASSHGGTATYEQYF

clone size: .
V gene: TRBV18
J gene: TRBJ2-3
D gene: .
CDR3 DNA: TGTGCCAGCTCACCACCGGTTTTCCAGGGCACAGATACGCAGTATTTT
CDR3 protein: CASSPPVFQGTDTQYF

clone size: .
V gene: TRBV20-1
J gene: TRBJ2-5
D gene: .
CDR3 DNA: TGCAGTGCTTGGGGGCAAGAGACCCAGTACTTC
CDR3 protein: CSAWGQETQYF

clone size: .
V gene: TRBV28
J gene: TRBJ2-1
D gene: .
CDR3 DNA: TGTGCCAGCAGTTTTTTCGGAAGGAATGAGCAGTTCTTC
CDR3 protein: CASSFFGRNEQFF

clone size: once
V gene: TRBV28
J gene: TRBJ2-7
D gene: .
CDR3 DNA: TGTGCGATACAGGGAAAATCCTACGAGCAGTACTTC
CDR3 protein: CAIQGKSYEQYF

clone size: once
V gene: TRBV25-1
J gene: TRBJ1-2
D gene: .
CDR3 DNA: TGTGCCAGCAGTGAATTGTTAGTAGGCTACACCTTC
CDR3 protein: CASSELLVGYTF

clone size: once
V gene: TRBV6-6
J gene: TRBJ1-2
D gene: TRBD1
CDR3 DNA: TGTGCCAGCAGTTACTCGCGGGACAGGCTTAACTATGGCTACACCTTC
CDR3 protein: CASSYSRDRLNYGYTF

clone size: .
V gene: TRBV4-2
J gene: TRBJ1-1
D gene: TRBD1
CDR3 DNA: TGTGCCAGCAGCCAAGCTCGGACAGGGGGCGCTGAAGCTTTCTTT
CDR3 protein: CASSQARTGGAEAFF

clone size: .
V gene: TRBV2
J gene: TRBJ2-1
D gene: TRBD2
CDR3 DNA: TGTGCCAGCCCTCTCCCCGGGCTAGCGGAGGATATGCAGTTCTTC
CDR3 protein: CASPLPGLAEDMQFF

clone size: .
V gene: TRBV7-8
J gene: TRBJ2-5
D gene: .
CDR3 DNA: TGTGCCAGCAGCTTAGGGAGGACACCTAAAGAGACCCAGTACTTC
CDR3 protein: CASSLGRTPKETQYF

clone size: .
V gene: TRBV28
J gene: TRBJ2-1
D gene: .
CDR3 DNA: TGTGCCAGCAGTGGGCAGTCCTACAATGAGCAGTTCTTC
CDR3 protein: CASSGQSYNEQFF

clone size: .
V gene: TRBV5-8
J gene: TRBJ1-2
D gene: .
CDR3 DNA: TGTGCCAGCAGCTTGCGGGGGACTTCGTCCTATGGCTACACCTTC
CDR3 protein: CASSLRGTSSYGYTF

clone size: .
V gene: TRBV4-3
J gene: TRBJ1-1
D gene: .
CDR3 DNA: TGCGCCAGCAGCCTCTCGGCGGGTCAGGAGGGCACTGAAGCTTTCTTT
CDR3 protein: CASSLSAGQEGTEAFF

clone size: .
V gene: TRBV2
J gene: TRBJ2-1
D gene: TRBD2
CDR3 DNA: TGTGCCAGCAGTGGGGGGCTAGCGGGAGGGGAGCAGTTCTTC
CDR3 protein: CASSGGLAGGEQFF

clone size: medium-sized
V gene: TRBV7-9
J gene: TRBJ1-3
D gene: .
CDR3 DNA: TGTGCCAGCAGCTGGGCCAGGGACTCTGGAAACACCATATATTTT
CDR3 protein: CASSWARDSGNTIYF

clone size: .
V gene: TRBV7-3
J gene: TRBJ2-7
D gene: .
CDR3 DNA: TGTGCCAGCAGAAGACCGTCCTACGAGCAGTACTTC
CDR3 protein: CASRRPSYEQYF

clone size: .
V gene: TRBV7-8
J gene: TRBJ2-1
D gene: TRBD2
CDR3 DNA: TGTGCCAGCAGCTTGGGTAGCGGGACTTCTGTGTTGTTCGATGAGCAGTTCTTC
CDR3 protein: CASSLGSGTSVLFDEQFF

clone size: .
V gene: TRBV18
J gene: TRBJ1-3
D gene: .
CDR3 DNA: TGTGCCAGCTCCCCACTCCTTCTCTCTGGAAACACCATATATTTT
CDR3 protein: CASSPLLLSGNTIYF

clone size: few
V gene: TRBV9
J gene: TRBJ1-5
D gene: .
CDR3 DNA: TGTGCCAGCAGCGTAGACGGCCAGGGCCTTGGGCCCCAGCATTTT
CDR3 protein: CASSVDGQGLGPQHF

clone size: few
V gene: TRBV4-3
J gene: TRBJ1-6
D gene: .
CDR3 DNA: TGCGCCAGCAGCCAATCGGACGGGGCCGGGTCACCCCTCCACTTT
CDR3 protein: CASSQSDGAGSPLHF

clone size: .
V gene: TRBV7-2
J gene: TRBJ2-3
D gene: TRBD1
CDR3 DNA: TGTGCCAGCAGCTTATCGGCAGGGGGCGCGTTAGAAACGCAGTATTTT
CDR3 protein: CASSLSAGGALETQYF